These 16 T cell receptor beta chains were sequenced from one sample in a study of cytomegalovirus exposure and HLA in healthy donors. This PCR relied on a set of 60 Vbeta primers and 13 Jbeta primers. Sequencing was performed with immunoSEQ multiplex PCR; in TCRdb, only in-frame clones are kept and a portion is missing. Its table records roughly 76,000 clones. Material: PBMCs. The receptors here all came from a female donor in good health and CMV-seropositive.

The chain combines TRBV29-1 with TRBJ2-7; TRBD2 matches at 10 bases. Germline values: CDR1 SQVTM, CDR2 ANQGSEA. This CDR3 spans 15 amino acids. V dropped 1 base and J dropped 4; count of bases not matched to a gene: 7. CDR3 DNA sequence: TGCAGCGTTGAAGGCACAGCGGGAGGGCTATACGAGCAGTACTTC. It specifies CSVEGTAGGLYEQYF.

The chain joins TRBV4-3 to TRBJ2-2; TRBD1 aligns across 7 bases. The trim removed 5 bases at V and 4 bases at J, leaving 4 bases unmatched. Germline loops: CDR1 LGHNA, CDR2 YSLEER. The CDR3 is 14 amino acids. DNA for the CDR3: TGCGCCAGCAGCTTCGACAGGGTCACCGGGGAGCTGTTTTTT. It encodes CASSFDRVTGELFF.

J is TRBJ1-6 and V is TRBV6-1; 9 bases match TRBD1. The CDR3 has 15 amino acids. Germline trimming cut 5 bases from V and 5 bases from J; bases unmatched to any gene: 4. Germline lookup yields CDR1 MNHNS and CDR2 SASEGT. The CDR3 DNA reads TGTGCCAGCAGTCTTCGACAGGGGGATAATTCACCCCTCCACTTT. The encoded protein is CASSLRQGDNSPLHF.

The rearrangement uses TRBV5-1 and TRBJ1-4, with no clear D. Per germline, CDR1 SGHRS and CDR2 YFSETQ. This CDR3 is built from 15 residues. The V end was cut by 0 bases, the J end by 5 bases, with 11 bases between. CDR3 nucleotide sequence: TGCGCCAGCAGCTTGGGACGGAGCTTCAATGAAAAACTGTTTTTT. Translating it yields CASSLGRSFNEKLFF.

CDR3 in amino acids: CASSYGRDNEQFF. The CDR3 DNA reads as TGTGCCAGCAGTTACGGGCGGGACAATGAGCAGTTCTTC. The V gene is TRBV6-5, the J gene TRBJ2-1; possibly TRBD2 for D (5 bases). This CDR3 has 13 residues. Germline CDR1 reads MNHEY; CDR2 reads SVGAGI. Trimming shortened V by 2 bases and J by 5 bases, and 7 bases separated the two germline ends.

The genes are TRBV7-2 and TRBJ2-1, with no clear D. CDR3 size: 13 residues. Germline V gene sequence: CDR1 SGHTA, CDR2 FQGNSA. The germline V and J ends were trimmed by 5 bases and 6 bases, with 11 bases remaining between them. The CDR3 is CASSISFANEQFF. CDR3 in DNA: TGTGCCAGCAGCATTAGCTTCGCCAATGAGCAGTTCTTC.

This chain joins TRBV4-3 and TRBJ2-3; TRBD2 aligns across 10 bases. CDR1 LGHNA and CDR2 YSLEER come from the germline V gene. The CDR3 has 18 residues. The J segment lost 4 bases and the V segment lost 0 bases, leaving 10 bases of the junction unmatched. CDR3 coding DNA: TGCGCCAGCAGCCAAGACCTAGCGGGAGATAGTTACGCAGATACGCAGTATTTT. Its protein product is CASSQDLAGDSYADTQYF.

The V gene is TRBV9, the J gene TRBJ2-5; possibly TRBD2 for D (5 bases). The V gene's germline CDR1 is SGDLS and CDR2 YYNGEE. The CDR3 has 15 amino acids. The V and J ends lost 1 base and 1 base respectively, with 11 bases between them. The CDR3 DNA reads TGTGCCAGCAGCGTAAATTGGGGAGTCCAAGAGACCCAGTACTTC. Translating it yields CASSVNWGVQETQYF.

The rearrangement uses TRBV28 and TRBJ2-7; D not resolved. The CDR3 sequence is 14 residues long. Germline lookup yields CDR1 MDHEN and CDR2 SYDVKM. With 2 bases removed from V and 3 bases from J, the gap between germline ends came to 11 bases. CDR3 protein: CASSLRRSNYEQYF. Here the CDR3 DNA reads TGTGCCAGCAGTTTACGCAGGTCAAACTACGAGCAGTACTTC.

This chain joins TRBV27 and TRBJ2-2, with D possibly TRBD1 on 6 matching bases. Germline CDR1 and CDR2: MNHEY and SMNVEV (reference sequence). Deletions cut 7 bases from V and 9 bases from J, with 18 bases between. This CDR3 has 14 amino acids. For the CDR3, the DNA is TGTGCCAGCACCGATCCATTACAGGGCAGGGAGCTGTTTTTT. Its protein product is CASTDPLQGRELFF.

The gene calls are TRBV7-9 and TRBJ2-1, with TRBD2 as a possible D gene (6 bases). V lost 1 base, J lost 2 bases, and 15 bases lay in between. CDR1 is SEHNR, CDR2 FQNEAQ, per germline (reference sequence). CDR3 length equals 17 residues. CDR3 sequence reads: CASSLVAGEAAYNEQFF. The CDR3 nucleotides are TGTGCCAGCAGCTTAGTGGCCGGGGAGGCGGCCTACAATGAGCAGTTCTTC.

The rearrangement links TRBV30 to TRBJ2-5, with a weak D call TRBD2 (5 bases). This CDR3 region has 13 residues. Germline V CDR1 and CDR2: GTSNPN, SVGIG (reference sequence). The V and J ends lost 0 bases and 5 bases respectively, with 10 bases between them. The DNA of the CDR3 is TGTGCCTGGAGTGTCGGGGATGGGGAGACCCAGTACTTC. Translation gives CAWSVGDGETQYF.

The CDR3 spells CASSLVEGGPPYEQYF. CDR3 in DNA: TGCGCCAGCAGCTTGGTCGAGGGAGGGCCTCCCTACGAGCAGTACTTC. V gene TRBV5-1 combines with J gene TRBJ2-7; 7 bases fit TRBD2. The ends lost 0 bases at V and 2 bases at J; junction bases unmatched: 8. The CDR3 sequence is 16 residues long. CDR1 and CDR2 from the germline V gene are SGHRS and YFSETQ.

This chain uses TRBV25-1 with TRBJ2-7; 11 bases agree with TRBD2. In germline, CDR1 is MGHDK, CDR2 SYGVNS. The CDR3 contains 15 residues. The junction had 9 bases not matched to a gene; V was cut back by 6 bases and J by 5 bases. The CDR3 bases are TGTGCCAGCAGCGATTCACTAGCGGGAGCCCACGAGCAGTACTTC. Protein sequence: CASSDSLAGAHEQYF.

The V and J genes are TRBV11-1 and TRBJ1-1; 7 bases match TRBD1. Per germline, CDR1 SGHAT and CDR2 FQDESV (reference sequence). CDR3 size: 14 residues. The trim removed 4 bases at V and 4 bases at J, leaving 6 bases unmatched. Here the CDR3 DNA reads TGTGCCAGCAGCTCGGACAGGATTAGCACTGAAGCTTTCTTT. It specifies CASSSDRISTEAFF.

The DNA for the CDR3 is TGTGCCAGCAGCTCACTGGTTTATGGCTACACCTTC. Its translation: CASSSLVYGYTF. The chain joins TRBV11-2 to TRBJ1-2; D is unresolved. V shed 4 bases and J shed 5 bases, with 8 bases lying between them. This CDR3 has 12 amino acids. Germline V gives CDR1 SGHAT, CDR2 FQNNGV. Filled out from reference TRBV11-2 and TRBJ1-2, the complete variable domain reads EAGVAQSPRYKIIEKRQSVAFWCNPISGHATLYWYQQILGQGPKLLIQFQNNGVVDDSQLPKDRFSAERLKGVDSTLKIQPAKLEDSAVYLCASSSLVYGYTFGSGTRLTVV.